What follows are 15 T cell receptor beta chains derived from one specimen sequenced in a study of shared clonotypes between healthy human individuals. Assay: immunoSEQ multiplex PCR; the TCRdb copy retains only in-frame clones and omits some. The table lists over 2 million clones, 90% to 95% of them singletons. Sequencing was carried out using naive CD4+ T cells sorted from blood. Subset noted: CD45RA+ positively selected. These receptors all stem from a man aged 18 to 30 in good health.

The chain has TRBV19 and TRBJ1-6; TRBD1 agrees at 8 bases. The V gene end was trimmed by 7 bases and the J gene end by 7 bases; junction bases not matched to a gene: 6. Germline V gives CDR1 LNHDA, CDR2 SQIVND (reference sequence). The CDR3 spans 14 residues. The CDR3 reads CASTNRGFNSPLHF. The DNA for the CDR3 is TGTGCCAGTACAAACAGGGGGTTCAATTCACCCCTCCACTTT.

V gene TRBV6-5 combines with J gene TRBJ1-2; 8 nucleotides align to TRBD1. Germline loops: CDR1 MNHEY, CDR2 SVGAGI. This CDR3 region has 13 residues. V lost 4 bases, J lost 8 bases, and 6 bases stayed unmatched. The CDR3 nucleotides are TGTGCCAGCAGTTCGGGACAGGCGCGGGGCTACACCTTC. This gives the protein CASSSGQARGYTF.

The V gene is TRBV6-5, the J gene TRBJ1-2; weak D call: TRBD1 (6 bases). Trimming cost V 5 bases and J 8 bases, with 21 bases left between them. The germline gives CDR1 MNHEY, CDR2 SVGAGI. The CDR3 covers 15 residues. The CDR3 protein is CASSVGGGAGSGYTF. The CDR3 nucleotides are TGTGCCAGCAGTGTCGGAGGGGGGGCAGGGAGCGGCTACACCTTC.

V and J are TRBV6-6 and TRBJ2-7; 7 nucleotides match TRBD1. The CDR3 runs to 15 residues. CDR1 MNHNY and CDR2 SVGAGI come from the germline V gene (reference sequence). V dropped 6 bases and J dropped 2; count of bases not matched to a gene: 10. The CDR3 sequence: CASSGGQVGPYEQYF. CDR3 DNA sequence: TGTGCCAGCAGCGGAGGACAGGTCGGACCCTACGAGCAGTACTTC.

The V gene is TRBV29-1, the J gene TRBJ2-5, with 11 nucleotides matching TRBD2. V shed 7 bases and J 1 base; nucleotides not matched to a gene: 2. The CDR3 sequence is 13 residues long. Germline values: CDR1 SQVTM, CDR2 ANQGSEA. The CDR3 nucleotides are TGCAGCGGTGGGACTAGCGGCCAAGAGACCCAGTACTTC. It is translated as CSGGTSGQETQYF.

V and J are TRBV7-2 and TRBJ2-1, with a possible D match to TRBD1 (6 bases). The CDR3 runs to 18 residues. V was shortened by 1 base and J by 9 bases, with 25 bases between the two germline ends. Germline V CDR1 and CDR2: SGHTA, FQGNSA. CDR3 nucleotide sequence: TGTGCCAGCAGCTTAGACGTGGGACGCAGGGGCGATAGGAGTGAGCAGTTCTTC. Amino acids: CASSLDVGRRGDRSEQFF.

This chain joins TRBV29-1 and TRBJ1-2, with 10 bases matching TRBD1. Losses at the gene ends were 3 bases for V and 5 bases for J; bases not matched to a gene: 6. Per the germline V gene, CDR1 is SQVTM and CDR2 is ANQGSEA. CDR3 size: 14 residues. CDR3 in DNA: TGCAGCGTTGAGACAGGGGGCGTTAAGTATGGCTACACCTTC. It translates to CSVETGGVKYGYTF.

With regard to this clone: Other DNA variants within this sample encode the same CDR3. This chain connects TRBV5-1 to TRBJ2-1; TRBD2 matches at 14 bases. This CDR3 spans 15 amino acids. V gave up 4 bases and J gave up 7 bases; unmatched junction bases: 4. Germline V gene lookup returns CDR1 SGHRS and CDR2 YFSETQ. CDR3 region: CASSPGTSGGNEQFF. The CDR3 nucleotides read TGCGCCAGCAGCCCGGGGACTAGCGGGGGAAATGAGCAGTTCTTC.

This chain joins TRBV11-2 and TRBJ2-3; D is unclear. CDR3 length equals 12 residues. V dropped 6 bases and J dropped 6 bases, with 10 bases sitting between them. The germline CDR1 and CDR2 sequences are SGHAT and FQNNGV. CDR3 protein: CASSFSSDTQYF. The CDR3 region has the DNA TGTGCCAGCAGTTTTAGTTCCGATACGCAGTATTTT.

V gene TRBV6-1 combines with J gene TRBJ1-5; D call uncertain. This CDR3 comprises 14 residues. Looked up from germline, CDR1 is MNHNS and CDR2 is SASEGT. V was trimmed by 5 bases and J by 2 bases, leaving 10 bases between them. CDR3 bases: TGTGCCAGCAGTTGGGAGGCGGGCAATCAGCCCCAGCATTTT. Its protein is CASSWEAGNQPQHF.

The rearrangement uses TRBV28 and TRBJ1-4, with D possibly matching TRBD1 (6 bases). CDR1 is MDHEN and CDR2 is SYDVKM in the germline V gene. This CDR3 has 15 amino acids. V lost 6 bases and J lost 5, with 16 bases in between. CDR3 loop: CASRTGDTRNEKLFF. CDR3 sequence (DNA): TGTGCCAGCAGAACCGGGGACACCCGGAATGAAAAACTGTTTTTT.

The CDR3 sequence is CASSPLGGVGRGGGQPQHF. CDR3 nucleotides: TGCGCCAGCAGCCCCCTAGGGGGGGTAGGACGGGGTGGGGGTCAGCCCCAGCATTTT. The chain recombines TRBV4-1 with TRBJ1-5, with D perhaps matching TRBD1 (6 bases). The CDR3 sequence is 19 residues long. The ends were cut back, 4 bases at V and 6 bases at J, with 28 bases in the middle. Germline V gene data show CDR1 as MGHRA and CDR2 as YSYEKL.

V and J are TRBV18 and TRBJ1-2; D unclear. Germline V gene data show CDR1 as KGHSH and CDR2 as LQKENI. The V gene lost 0 bases and the J gene lost 0 bases, with 14 bases spanning the gap. This CDR3 contains 17 residues. DNA for the CDR3: TGTGCCAGCTCACCACCTTTTTCGTCCCCCACTAACTATGGCTACACCTTC. The encoded protein is CASSPPFSSPTNYGYTF.

V and J are TRBV7-2 and TRBJ1-4; D uncertain. The CDR3 has 15 amino acids. Trimming pared 1 base from V and 3 bases from J, leaving 9 bases between. Germline assignment: CDR1 SGHTA and CDR2 FQGNSA. For the CDR3, the DNA is TGTGCCAGCAGCTTAGAACCAGGCCCTAATGAAAAACTGTTTTTT. Protein sequence: CASSLEPGPNEKLFF.

This chain joins TRBV6-6 and TRBJ1-5; no clear D gene. V lost 7 bases and J lost 2, with 15 bases in between. The CDR3 loop spans 15 amino acids. Germline V gene data show CDR1 as MNHNY and CDR2 as SVGAGI (reference sequence). The DNA of the CDR3 is TGTGCCAGCAAAGACAAGCGGGCGGGCAATCAGCCCCAGCATTTT. Its protein is CASKDKRAGNQPQHF.